The rows below give T cell receptor beta chains drawn from one sample of a study of radiation and T cells in renal cell carcinoma. Repertoires were generated with immunoSEQ multiplex PCR, while TCRdb's copy carries only in-frame clones and drops some. The repertoire holds 80,000 or so clones, with 89% as singletons. Sequences were derived from blood, sampled from a patient whose treatment included radiotherapy and nephrectomy. These receptors all stem from a woman in her 70s with renal cell carcinoma. CDR3s include the opening cysteine and the closing phenylalanine or tryptophan. Each record gives: clone size, J gene, V gene, D gene, CDR3 protein, CDR3 DNA. The D gene is left open where the match is weak. Clone size is shown for a subset of rows, as once, few, many or a class of expanded clone.

- | TRBJ2-1 | TRBV15 | - | CATSRVGGLNEQFF | TGTGCCACCAGCAGAGTAGGTGGATTAAATGAGCAGTTCTTC
- | TRBJ1-2 | TRBV30 | TRBD1 | CAWAQGTAFGGYTF | TGTGCCTGGGCCCAGGGGACAGCGTTTGGCGGCTACACCTTC
- | TRBJ2-5 | TRBV7-9 | - | CASSSQETQYF | TGTGCCAGCAGCTCCCAAGAGACCCAGTACTTC
- | TRBJ1-3 | TRBV7-9 | - | CASSLGTVSGNTIYF | TGTGCCAGCAGCTTGGGGACGGTCTCTGGAAACACCATATATTTT
- | TRBJ2-2 | TRBV7-2 | - | CASSVYSAGELFF | TGTGCCAGCAGCGTCTACAGTGCCGGGGAGCTGTTTTTT
- | TRBJ2-1 | TRBV28 | TRBD2 | CASSFVSGGARAWEQFF | TGTGCCAGCAGTTTCGTTAGCGGGGGGGCCCGGGCGTGGGAGCAGTTCTTC
- | TRBJ2-3 | TRBV10-3 | - | CAIRTSGSTDTQYF | TGTGCCATCAGAACAAGCGGGAGCACAGATACGCAGTATTTT
- | TRBJ2-7 | TRBV5-6 | TRBD1 | CASSFVGQGHDEQYF | TGTGCCAGCAGCTTCGTGGGACAGGGGCACGACGAGCAGTACTTC
- | TRBJ2-5 | TRBV28 | - | CASSRQGGGETQYF | TGTGCCAGCAGTAGACAGGGAGGCGGAGAGACCCAGTACTTC
few | TRBJ1-6 | TRBV11-3 | TRBD1 | CASSSGQDLSPLHF | TGTGCCAGCAGCTCGGGACAGGATCTTTCACCCCTCCACTTT
few | TRBJ1-4 | TRBV30 | - | CAWSVGRVGEKLFF | TGTGCCTGGAGTGTAGGCAGGGTAGGCGAAAAACTGTTTTTT
- | TRBJ2-1 | TRBV19 | TRBD2 | CASSGGIYNEQFF | TGTGCCAGTAGCGGGGGGATTTACAATGAGCAGTTCTTC
- | TRBJ2-7 | TRBV18 | TRBD2 | CASSKAGESYEQYF | TGTGCCAGCTCAAAGGCGGGGGAGTCCTACGAGCAGTACTTC
- | TRBJ1-6 | TRBV14 | TRBD1 | CASSRTQGSRGNSPLHF | TGTGCCAGCAGCCGAACACAGGGGTCGAGAGGTAATTCACCCCTCCACTTT
once | TRBJ2-5 | TRBV5-8 | - | CASSSIPRETQYF | TGTGCCAGCAGCTCCATCCCCAGGGAGACCCAGTACTTC
- | TRBJ1-1 | TRBV28 | - | CASRSGGVVNTEAFF | TGTGCCAGCAGATCGGGGGGGGTGGTGAACACTGAAGCTTTCTTT